One and the same sample provided the 2 T cell receptor beta chains below, sequenced in a study of shared clonotypes between healthy human individuals (dated by TCRdb to the early 2020s). Receptor amplification or capture employed the immunoSEQ multiplex PCR assay. TCRdb took over this immuneACCESS table, retaining in-frame rearrangements with V and J assigned. Such tables are incomplete; in checked studies, under half of the missing clones stem from an unresolved V gene, and the remainder is unexplained. The sample table lists roughly 500,000 clones, around 80% of them with a count of one. Clones ranked in the top ten supply 12% of the sample. Input material: PBMCs. The receptors here all came from a woman aged 35 to 49 in good health. Some clones in this sample may be carry-over from other donors' samples.

The chain joins TRBV28 to TRBJ2-7; tentatively, D is TRBD2 (5 bases). The CDR3 is 13 amino acids. The germline gives CDR1 MDHEN, CDR2 SYDVKM. With 4 bases removed from V and 3 bases from J, the gap between germline ends came to 10 bases. CDR3 bases: TGTGCCAGCAGTTCGGGAATTTTCTACGAGCAGTACTTC. As protein: CASSSGIFYEQYF. Full variable domain (missing parts from reference TRBV28 and TRBJ2-7): DVKVTQSSRYLVKRTGEKVFLECVQDMDHENMFWYRQDPGLGLRLIYFSYDVKMKEKGDIPEGYSVSREKKERFSLILESASTNQTSMYLCASSSGIFYEQYFGPGTRLTVT.

The genes are TRBV7-9 and TRBJ1-1; unclear D gene. With 7 bases removed from V and 5 bases from J, the gap between germline ends came to 8 bases. The CDR3 covers 11 residues. Per the germline V gene, CDR1 is SEHNR and CDR2 is FQNEAQ (reference sequence). CDR3 amino acids: CASTLETEAFF. CDR3 coding DNA: TGTGCCAGCACCCTGGAGACTGAAGCTTTCTTT.